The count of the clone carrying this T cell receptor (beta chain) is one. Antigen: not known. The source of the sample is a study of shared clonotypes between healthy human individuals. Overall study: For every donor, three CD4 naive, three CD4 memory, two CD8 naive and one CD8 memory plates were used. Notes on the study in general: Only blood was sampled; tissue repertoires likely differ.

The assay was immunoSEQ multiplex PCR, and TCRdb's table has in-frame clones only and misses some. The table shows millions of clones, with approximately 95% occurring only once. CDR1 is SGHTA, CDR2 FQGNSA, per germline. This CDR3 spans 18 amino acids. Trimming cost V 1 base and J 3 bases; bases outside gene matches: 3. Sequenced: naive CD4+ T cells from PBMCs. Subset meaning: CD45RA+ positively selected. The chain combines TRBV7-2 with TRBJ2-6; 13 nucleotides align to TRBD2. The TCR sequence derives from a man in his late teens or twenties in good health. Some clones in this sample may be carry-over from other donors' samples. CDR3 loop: CASSLGGLAGRGANVLTF. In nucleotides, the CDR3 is TGTGCCAGCAGCTTAGGGGGACTAGCGGGGCGTGGGGCCAACGTCCTGACTTTC.